This TCR beta chain was recorded in a study of spatial heterogeneity in lung cancer. On the study more broadly: Beta-chain sequences consistently outnumbered alpha-chain sequences in detection.

TCRdb processed the 5' RACE reads anew with MiXCR; each CDR3 protein has one entry. The sample records about 92,000 distinct CDR3 sequences, 12% being singletons. The time point denotes: sample taken at primary tumor resection. The study sequenced unsorted whole RNA from tumor, nontumor lung or frozen PBMC. More than 70 TRACERx patients with early, untreated non-small cell lung cancer donated samples. The CDR3 extends over 14 amino acids. Trimming left V 7 bases short and J 6 bases short, with 16 bases between. Germline V gene sequence: CDR1 MDHEN, CDR2 SYDVKM. This clonotype turned up a few times. The rearrangement links TRBV28 to TRBJ2-1, with D possibly TRBD1 on 6 matching bases. This material consisted of PBMCs, taken at surgery. The receptor's source is a male donor with early-stage non-small cell lung cancer. CDR3 coding DNA: TGTGCCAGCACTTCGGGACAACCCTTCAATGAGCAGTTCTTC. It is translated as CASTSGQPFNEQFF.